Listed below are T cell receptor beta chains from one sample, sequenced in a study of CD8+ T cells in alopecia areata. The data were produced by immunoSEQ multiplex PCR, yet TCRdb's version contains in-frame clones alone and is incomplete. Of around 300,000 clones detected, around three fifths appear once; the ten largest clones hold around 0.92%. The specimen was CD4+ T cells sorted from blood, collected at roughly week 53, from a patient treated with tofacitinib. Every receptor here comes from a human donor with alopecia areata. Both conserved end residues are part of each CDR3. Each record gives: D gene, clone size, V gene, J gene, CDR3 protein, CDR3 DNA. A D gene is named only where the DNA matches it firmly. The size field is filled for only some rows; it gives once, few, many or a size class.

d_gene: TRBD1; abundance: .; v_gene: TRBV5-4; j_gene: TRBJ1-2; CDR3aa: CASSLGQGGPYGYTF; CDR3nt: TGTGCCAGCAGCTTGGGACAGGGAGGCCCCTATGGCTACACCTTC
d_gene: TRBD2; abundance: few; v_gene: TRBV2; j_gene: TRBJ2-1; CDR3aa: CAINYSGGAWNEQFF; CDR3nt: TGTGCCATCAACTATAGCGGGGGGGCGTGGAATGAGCAGTTCTTC
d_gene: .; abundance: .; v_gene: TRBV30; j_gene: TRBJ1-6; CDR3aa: CAWSVSVYSPLHF; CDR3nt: TGTGCCTGGAGTGTTAGCGTGTATTCACCCCTCCACTTT
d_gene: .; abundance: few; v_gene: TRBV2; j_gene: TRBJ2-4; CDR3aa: CASSDYSDIQYF; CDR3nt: TGTGCCAGCAGTGATTATTCGGACATTCAGTACTTC
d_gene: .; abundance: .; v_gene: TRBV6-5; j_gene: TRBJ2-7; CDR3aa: CASRGSPYEQYF; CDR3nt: TGTGCCAGCAGAGGCTCGCCCTACGAGCAGTACTTC
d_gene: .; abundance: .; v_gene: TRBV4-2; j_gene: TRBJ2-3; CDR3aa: CASSQGLGSTDTQYF; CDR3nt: TGTGCCAGCAGCCAAGGTCTAGGTAGCACAGATACGCAGTATTTT
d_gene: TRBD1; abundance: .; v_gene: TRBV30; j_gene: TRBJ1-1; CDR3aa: CAWSEQGVGTEAFF; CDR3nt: TGTGCCTGGAGTGAACAGGGGGTCGGCACTGAAGCTTTCTTT
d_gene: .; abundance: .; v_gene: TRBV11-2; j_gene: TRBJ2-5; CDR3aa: CASSAEETQYF; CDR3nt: TGTGCCAGCAGCGCAGAAGAGACCCAGTACTTC
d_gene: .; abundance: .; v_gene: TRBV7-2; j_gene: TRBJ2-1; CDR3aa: CASSFQMGPGFF; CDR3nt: TGTGCCAGCAGCTTTCAAATGGGGCCGGGGTTCTTC
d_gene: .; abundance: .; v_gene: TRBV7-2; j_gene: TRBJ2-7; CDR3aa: CASSRTPGHYEQYF; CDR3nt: TGTGCCAGCAGCCGCACCCCGGGACACTACGAGCAGTACTTC
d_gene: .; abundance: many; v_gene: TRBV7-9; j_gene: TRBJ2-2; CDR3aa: CASRKGPGDTGELFF; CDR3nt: TGTGCCAGCCGGAAGGGCCCGGGGGACACCGGGGAGCTGTTTTTT
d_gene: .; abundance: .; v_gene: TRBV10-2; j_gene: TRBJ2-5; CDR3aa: CASAALRGNQETQYF; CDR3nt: TGCGCCAGCGCGGCCTTGAGGGGGAACCAAGAGACCCAGTACTTC
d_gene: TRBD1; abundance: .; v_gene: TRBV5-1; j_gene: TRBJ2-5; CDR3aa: CASSTPDRGFGTQYF; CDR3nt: TGCGCCAGCAGTACCCCGGACAGGGGGTTTGGGACCCAGTACTTC
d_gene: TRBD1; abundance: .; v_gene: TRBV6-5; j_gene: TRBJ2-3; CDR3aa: CATYRQGVQDTQYF; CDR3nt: TGTGCCACCTACCGACAGGGGGTCCAGGATACGCAGTATTTT
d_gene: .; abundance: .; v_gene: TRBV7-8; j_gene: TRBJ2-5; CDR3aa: CASSREETQYF; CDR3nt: TGTGCCAGCAGCCGAGAAGAGACCCAGTACTTC
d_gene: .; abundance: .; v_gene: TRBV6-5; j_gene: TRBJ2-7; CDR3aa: CASSYVGGSDHEQYF; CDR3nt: TGTGCCAGCAGTTACGTGGGGGGCAGTGATCACGAGCAGTACTTC
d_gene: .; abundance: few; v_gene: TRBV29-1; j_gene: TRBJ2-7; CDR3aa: CSVVGRAGYEQYF; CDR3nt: TGCAGCGTTGTGGGACGGGCGGGGTACGAGCAGTACTTC
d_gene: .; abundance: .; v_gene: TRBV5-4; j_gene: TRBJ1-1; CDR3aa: CASSMPGDTGEAFF; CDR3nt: TGTGCCAGCAGCATGCCGGGGGACACTGGTGAAGCTTTCTTT
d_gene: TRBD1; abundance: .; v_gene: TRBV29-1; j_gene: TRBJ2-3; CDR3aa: CSVADRGGTDTQYF; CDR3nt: TGCAGCGTCGCCGACAGGGGCGGCACAGATACGCAGTATTTT
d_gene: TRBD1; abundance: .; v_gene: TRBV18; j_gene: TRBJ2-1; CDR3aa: CASSPMTGGSSYNEQFF; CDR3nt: TGTGCCAGCTCGCCGATGACAGGGGGTAGCTCCTACAATGAGCAGTTCTTC
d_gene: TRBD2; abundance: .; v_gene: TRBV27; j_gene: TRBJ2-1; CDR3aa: CASSPLPGGVDYNEQFF; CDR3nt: TGTGCCAGCAGTCCCCTCCCGGGGGGAGTAGACTACAATGAGCAGTTCTTC
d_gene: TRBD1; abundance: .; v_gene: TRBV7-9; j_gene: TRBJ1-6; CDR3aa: CASSSSGTGLGSPLHF; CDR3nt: TGTGCCAGCAGCTCCTCCGGGACAGGGTTGGGATCACCCCTCCACTTT
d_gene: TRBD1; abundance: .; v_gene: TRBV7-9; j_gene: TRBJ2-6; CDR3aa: CASRGDRGGSGANVLTF; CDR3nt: TGTGCCAGCAGGGGGGACAGGGGAGGCTCTGGGGCCAACGTCCTGACTTTC
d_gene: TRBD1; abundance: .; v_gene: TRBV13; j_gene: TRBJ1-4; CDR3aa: CASSLNRGVANEKLFF; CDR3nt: TGTGCCAGCAGCTTAAACAGGGGGGTCGCTAATGAAAAACTGTTTTTT
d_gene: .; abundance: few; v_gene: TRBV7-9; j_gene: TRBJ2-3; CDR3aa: CASSLGRVTDTQYF; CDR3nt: TGTGCCAGCAGCTTAGGCAGGGTGACAGATACGCAGTATTTT
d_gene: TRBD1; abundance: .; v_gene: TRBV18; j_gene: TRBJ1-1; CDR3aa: CASSADRARGAFF; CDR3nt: TGTGCCAGCTCAGCAGACAGGGCGAGGGGGGCTTTCTTT
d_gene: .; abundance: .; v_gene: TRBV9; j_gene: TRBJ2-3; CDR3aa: CASSVGTVTDTQYF; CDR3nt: TGTGCCAGCAGCGTAGGGACGGTCACAGATACGCAGTATTTT
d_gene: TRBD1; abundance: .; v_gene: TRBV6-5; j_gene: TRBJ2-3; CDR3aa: CASSLRQGADTQYF; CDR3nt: TGTGCCAGCAGCCTCAGACAGGGCGCAGATACGCAGTATTTT
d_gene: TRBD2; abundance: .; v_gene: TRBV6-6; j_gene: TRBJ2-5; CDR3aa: CASGGLAGEATQYF; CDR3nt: TGTGCCAGCGGGGGACTAGCGGGGGAGGCGACCCAGTACTTC
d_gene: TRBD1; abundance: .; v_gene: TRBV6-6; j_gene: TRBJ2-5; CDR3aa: CASSYRTGRYQETQYF; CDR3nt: TGTGCCAGCAGTTACAGGACAGGGCGGTACCAAGAGACCCAGTACTTC
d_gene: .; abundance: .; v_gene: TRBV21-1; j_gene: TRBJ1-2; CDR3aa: CASYEHGYTF; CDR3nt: TGTGCCAGCTACGAGCATGGCTACACCTTC
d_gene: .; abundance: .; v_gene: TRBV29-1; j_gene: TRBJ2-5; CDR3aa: CSVESTSPETQYF; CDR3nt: TGCAGCGTTGAATCGACCTCACCAGAGACCCAGTACTTC
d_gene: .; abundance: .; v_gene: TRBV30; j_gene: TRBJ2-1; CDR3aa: CAWRWSTGTVYNEQFF; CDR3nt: TGTGCCTGGCGGTGGTCGACCGGGACGGTCTACAATGAGCAGTTCTTC
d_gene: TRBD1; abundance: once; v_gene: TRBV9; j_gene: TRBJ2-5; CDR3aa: CASSEGTGGVETQYF; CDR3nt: TGTGCCAGCAGCGAGGGGACAGGGGGCGTGGAGACCCAGTACTTC
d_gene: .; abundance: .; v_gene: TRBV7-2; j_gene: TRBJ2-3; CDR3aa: CASSPRALVLTDTQYF; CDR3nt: TGTGCCAGCAGCCCCCGGGCCCTAGTCCTCACAGATACGCAGTATTTT
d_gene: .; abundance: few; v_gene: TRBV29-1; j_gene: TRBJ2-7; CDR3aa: CSVRDSPSYEQYF; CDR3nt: TGCAGCGTGAGGGACTCCCCCTCCTACGAGCAGTACTTC
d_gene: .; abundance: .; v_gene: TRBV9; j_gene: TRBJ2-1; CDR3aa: CASSVSRAEGQQFF; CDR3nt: TGTGCCAGCAGCGTATCCCGGGCAGAAGGGCAGCAGTTCTTC
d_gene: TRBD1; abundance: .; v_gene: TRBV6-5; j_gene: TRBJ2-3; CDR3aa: CASRTGDTDTQYF; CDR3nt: TGTGCCAGCAGAACAGGGGACACAGATACGCAGTATTTT
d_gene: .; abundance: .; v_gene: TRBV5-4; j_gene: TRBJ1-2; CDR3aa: CASRPGRGNGYTF; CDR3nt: TGTGCCAGCAGACCGGGACGGGGGAACGGCTACACCTTC
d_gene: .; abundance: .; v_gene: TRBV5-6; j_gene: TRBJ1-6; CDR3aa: CASSLGVRSLHF; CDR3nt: TGTGCCAGCAGCTTGGGGGTAAGGTCCCTCCACTTT
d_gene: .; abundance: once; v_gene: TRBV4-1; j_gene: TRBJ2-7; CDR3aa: CASSSHYEQYF; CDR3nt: TGCGCCAGCAGCTCCCACTACGAGCAGTACTTC
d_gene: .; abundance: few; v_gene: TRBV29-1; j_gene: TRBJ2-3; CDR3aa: CSVEYSAVPTQYF; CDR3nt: TGCAGCGTTGAATACAGCGCCGTCCCGACGCAGTATTTT
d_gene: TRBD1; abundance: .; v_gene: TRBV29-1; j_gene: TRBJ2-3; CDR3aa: CSVPGQSTDTQYF; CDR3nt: TGCAGCGTCCCGGGACAGTCCACAGATACGCAGTATTTT
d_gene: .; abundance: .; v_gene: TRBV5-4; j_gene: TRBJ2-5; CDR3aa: CASSLVGRQETQYF; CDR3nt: TGTGCCAGCAGCTTAGTAGGACGTCAGGAGACCCAGTACTTC
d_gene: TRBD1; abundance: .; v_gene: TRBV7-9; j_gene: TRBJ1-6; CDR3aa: CASNKQGQMNSPLHF; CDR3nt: TGTGCCAGCAACAAACAGGGGCAAATGAATTCACCCCTCCACTTT
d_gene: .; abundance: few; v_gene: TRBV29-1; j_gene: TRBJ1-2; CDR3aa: CSVERGQGMMYGYTF; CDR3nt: TGCAGCGTTGAACGAGGCCAGGGGATGATGTATGGCTACACCTTC